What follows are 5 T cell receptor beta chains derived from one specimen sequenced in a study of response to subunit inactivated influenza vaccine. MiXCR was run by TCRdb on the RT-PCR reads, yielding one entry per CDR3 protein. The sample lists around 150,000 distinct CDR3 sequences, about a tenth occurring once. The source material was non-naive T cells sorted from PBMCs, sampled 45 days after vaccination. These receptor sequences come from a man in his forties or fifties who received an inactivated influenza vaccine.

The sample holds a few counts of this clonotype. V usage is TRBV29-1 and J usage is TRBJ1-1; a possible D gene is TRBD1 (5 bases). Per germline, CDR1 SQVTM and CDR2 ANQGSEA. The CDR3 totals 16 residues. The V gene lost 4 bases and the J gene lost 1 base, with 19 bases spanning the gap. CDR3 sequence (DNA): TGCAGCGTTGGGGGGGTAACCGGGGCCACGAACACTGAAGCTTTCTTT. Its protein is CSVGGVTGATNTEAFF.

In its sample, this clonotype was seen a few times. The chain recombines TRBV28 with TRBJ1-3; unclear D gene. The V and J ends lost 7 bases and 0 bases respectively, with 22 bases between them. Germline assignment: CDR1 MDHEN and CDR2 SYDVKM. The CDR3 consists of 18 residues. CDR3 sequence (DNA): TGTGCCAGCACCACCTTGATGTTTTCCAAAAGCTCTGGAAACACCATATATTTT. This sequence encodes CASTTLMFSKSSGNTIYF. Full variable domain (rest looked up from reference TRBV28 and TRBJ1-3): DVKVTQSSRYLVKRTGEKVFLECVQDMDHENMFWYRQDPGLGLRLIYFSYDVKMKEKGDIPEGYSVSREKKERFSLILESASTNQTSMYLCASTTLMFSKSSGNTIYFGEGSWLTVV.

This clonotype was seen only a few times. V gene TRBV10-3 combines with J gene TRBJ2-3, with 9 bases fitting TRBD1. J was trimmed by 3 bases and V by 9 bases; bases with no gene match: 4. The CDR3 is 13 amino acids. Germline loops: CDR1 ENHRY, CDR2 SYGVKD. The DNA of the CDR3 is TGTGCCATTAGACAGGGGGTAACAGATACGCAGTATTTT. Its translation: CAIRQGVTDTQYF.

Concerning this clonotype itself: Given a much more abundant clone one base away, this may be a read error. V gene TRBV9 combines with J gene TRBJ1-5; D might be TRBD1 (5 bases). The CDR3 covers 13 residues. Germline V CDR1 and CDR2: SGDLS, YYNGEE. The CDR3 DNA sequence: TGTGCCAGCAGCGCGGACACGAATCACCCCCAGCATTTT. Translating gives CASSADTNHPQHF.

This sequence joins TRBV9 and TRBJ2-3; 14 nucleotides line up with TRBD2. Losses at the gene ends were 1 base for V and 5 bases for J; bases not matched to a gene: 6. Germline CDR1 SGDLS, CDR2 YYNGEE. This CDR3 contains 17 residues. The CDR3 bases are TGTGCCAGCAGCGTAAGGGGACTAGCGGGAGTTGTAGATACGCAGTATTTT. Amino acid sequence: CASSVRGLAGVVDTQYF.